Listed below are T cell receptor beta chains from one sample, sequenced in a study of CD8 T cells in Susac syndrome. TCRdb fed the immunoSEQ multiplex PCR reads into MiXCR, producing one record per CDR3 protein. The table shows roughly 120,000 distinct CDR3 sequences, with about 92% occurring only once. The source material was CD4+ T cells from PBMCs. Receptors originate from a human donor with multiple sclerosis. Both conserved end residues are trimmed from each CDR3.

v_call	j_call	cdr3_length	cdr3_aa
TRBV5-6	TRBJ2-5	13	ASSLRGAGVETQY
TRBV20-1	TRBJ2-7	11	SAPDRQTYEQY
TRBV19	TRBJ1-3	11	ASAGTGVNTIY
TRBV7-2	TRBJ2-5	14	ASSLVSGGLSGTQY
TRBV19	TRBJ1-1	14	ASSIPAGGIGTEAF
TRBV5-1	TRBJ2-2	12	ASSPGQGTGELF
TRBV5-1	TRBJ2-7	15	ASSLEGQPLKTYEQY
TRBV4-1	TRBJ2-5	14	ASSQDRTGTEETQY
TRBV28	TRBJ2-7	12	ASSSGTFSYEQY
TRBV14	TRBJ2-3	14	ASSQRLAGATDTQY
TRBV2	TRBJ2-2	12	ASKLLGGTGELF
TRBV6-2/TRBV6-3	TRBJ2-7	13	ASSSLGHHNYEQY
TRBV9	TRBJ1-2	12	ASRSWGSGAGYT
TRBV6-5	TRBJ2-7	12	ASSRDRGTYEQY
TRBV6-1	TRBJ2-5	13	ASSESGPTWETQY
TRBV29-1	TRBJ2-1	12	SVGKGGSANEQF
TRBV7-2	TRBJ2-2	12	ASSIVDSYGELF
TRBV6-1	TRBJ2-5	11	AIGQGVYGTQY
TRBV5-4	TRBJ1-1	12	ASSPEVMNTEAF
TRBV10-2	TRBJ1-5	13	ASSDDRVWDQPQH
TRBV6-4	TRBJ2-5	13	ASSENSGGKETQY
TRBV20-1	TRBJ1-2	10	SVPGQGNGYT
TRBV20-1	TRBJ2-7	11	SVSPSFYSEQY
TRBV6-5	TRBJ1-1	12	ASSLNPRRSEAF
TRBV6-6	TRBJ2-3	11	ASRRLPTDTQY
TRBV5-1	TRBJ1-6	13	ASSLESVVNSPLH
TRBV5-1	TRBJ2-7	12	ASRLTSGFYEQY
TRBV12-3/TRBV12-4	TRBJ2-1	13	ASSSTWSSYNEQF
TRBV12-3/TRBV12-4	TRBJ2-5	12	ASSRSGRGETQY
TRBV20-1	TRBJ1-5	10	SARQVNQPQH
TRBV6-5	TRBJ2-2	13	ASSRSGTNTGELF
TRBV20-1	TRBJ1-2	12	SAIANPFLRGYT
TRBV20-1	TRBJ2-7	11	SAQRDGAYEQY
TRBV7-2	TRBJ2-5	12	ASSSRQTQETQY
TRBV7-2	TRBJ2-5	12	ASSLASYSETQY
TRBV9	TRBJ2-1	11	ASGLSSTNEQF
TRBV11-2	TRBJ2-1	14	ASSLSGLQGNGEQF
TRBV3-1	TRBJ2-1	11	ASGKRGGVEQF
TRBV7-9	TRBJ2-5	11	ASSVGVWETQY
TRBV11-1	TRBJ1-1	10	ASSPDGPGAF
TRBV7-9	TRBJ2-1	13	ASTPPGGEYNEQF
TRBV7-9	TRBJ1-6	13	ASSLGLQGYSPLH
TRBV12-3/TRBV12-4	TRBJ1-6	11	ASTAYYNSPLH
TRBV29-1	TRBJ1-1	10	SVETWDTEAF
TRBV2	TRBJ1-6	13	ASASFGQGHSPLH